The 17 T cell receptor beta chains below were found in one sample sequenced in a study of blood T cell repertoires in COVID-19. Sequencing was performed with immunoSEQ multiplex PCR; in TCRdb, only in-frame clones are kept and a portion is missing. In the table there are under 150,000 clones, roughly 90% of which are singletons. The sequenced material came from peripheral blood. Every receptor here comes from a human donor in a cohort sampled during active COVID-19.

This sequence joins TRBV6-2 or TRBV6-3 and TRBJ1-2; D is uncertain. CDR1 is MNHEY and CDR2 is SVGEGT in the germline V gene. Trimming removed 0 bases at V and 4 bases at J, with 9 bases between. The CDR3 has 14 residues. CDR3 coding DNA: TGTGCCAGCAGTTACTCAGGCGGAACCTATGGCTACACCTTC. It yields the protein CASSYSGGTYGYTF.

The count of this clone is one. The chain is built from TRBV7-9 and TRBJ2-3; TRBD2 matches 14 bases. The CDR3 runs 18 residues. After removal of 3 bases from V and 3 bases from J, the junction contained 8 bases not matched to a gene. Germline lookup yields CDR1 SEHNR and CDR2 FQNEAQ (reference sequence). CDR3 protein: CASSLGLAGAIPTDTQYF. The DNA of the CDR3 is TGTGCCAGCAGCTTGGGACTAGCGGGAGCAATTCCGACAGATACGCAGTATTTT.

The DNA for the CDR3 is TGTGCCATCAGTGAACGCACTCAAGAGACCCAGTACTTC. Encoded protein: CAISERTQETQYF. The V call is TRBV10-3, the J call TRBJ2-5, with D hard to call. This CDR3 has 13 residues. The germline V and J ends were trimmed by 3 bases and 2 bases, with 7 bases remaining between them. CDR1 is ENHRY and CDR2 is SYGVKD in the germline V gene.

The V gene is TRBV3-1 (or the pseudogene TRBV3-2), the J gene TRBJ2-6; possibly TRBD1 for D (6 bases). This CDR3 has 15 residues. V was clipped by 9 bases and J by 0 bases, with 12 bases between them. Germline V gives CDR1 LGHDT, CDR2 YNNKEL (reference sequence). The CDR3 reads CASKGHHSGANVLTF. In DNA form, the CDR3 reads TGTGCCAGTAAGGGACATCACTCTGGGGCCAACGTCCTGACTTTC.

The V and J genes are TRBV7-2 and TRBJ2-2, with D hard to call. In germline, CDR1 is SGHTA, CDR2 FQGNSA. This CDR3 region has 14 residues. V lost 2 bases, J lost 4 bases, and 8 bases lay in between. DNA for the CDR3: TGTGCCAGCAGCTTACCGGAGTTCACCGGGGAGCTGTTTTTT. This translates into CASSLPEFTGELFF.

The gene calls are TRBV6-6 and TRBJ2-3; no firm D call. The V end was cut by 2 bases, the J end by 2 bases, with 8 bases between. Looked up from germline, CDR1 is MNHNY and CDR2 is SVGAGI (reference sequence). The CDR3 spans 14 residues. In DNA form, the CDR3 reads TGTGCCAGCAGTTACCCGTCTTCCACAGATACGCAGTATTTT. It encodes CASSYPSSTDTQYF.

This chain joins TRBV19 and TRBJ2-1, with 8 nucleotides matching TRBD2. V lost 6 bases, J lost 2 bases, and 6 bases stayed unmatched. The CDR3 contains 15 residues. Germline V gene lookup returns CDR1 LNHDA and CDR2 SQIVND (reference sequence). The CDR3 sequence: CASSPPAGAYNEQFF. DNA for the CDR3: TGTGCCAGTAGCCCCCCAGCGGGGGCCTACAATGAGCAGTTCTTC.

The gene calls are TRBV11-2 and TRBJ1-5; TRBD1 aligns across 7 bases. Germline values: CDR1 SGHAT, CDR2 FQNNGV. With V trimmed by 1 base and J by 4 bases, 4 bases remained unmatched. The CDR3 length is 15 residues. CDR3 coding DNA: TGTGCCAGCAGCTTAGGGACAGGTGAAAATCAGCCCCAGCATTTT. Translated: CASSLGTGENQPQHF.

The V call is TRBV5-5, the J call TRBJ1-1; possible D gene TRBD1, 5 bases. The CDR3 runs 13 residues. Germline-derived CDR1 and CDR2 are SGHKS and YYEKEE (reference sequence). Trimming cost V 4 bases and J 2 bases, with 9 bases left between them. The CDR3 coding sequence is TGTGCCAGCAGCACACAGGTTAACACTGAAGCTTTCTTT. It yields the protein CASSTQVNTEAFF.

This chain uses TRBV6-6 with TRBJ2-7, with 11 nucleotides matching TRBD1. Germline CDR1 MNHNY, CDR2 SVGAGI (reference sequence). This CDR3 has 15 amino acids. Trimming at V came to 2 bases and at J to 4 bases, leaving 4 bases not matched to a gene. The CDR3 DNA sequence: TGTGCCAGCAGTTACGGCGGACAGGGGGCATACGAGCAGTACTTC. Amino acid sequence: CASSYGGQGAYEQYF.

The CDR3 sequence is CASSLIGNSPLHF. In DNA, the CDR3 is TGTGCCAGCAGCTTGATTGGCAATTCACCCCTCCACTTT. The genes are TRBV11-3 and TRBJ1-6; D uncertain. The V and J ends lost 3 bases and 7 bases respectively, with 7 bases between them. Germline CDR1 reads SGHNT; CDR2 reads YENEEA. CDR3 size: 13 residues.

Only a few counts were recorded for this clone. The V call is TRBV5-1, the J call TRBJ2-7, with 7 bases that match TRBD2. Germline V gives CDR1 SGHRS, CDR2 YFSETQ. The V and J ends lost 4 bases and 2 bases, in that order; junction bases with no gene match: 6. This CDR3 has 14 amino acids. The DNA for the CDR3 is TGCGCCAGCAGCGGCGGGGGACCTCCCTACGAGCAGTACTTC. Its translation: CASSGGGPPYEQYF.

The CDR3 nucleotides are TGTGCCAGTAGCCCGGGACAGTTCGGGGGATCGGGCACTGAAGCTTTCTTT. Protein sequence: CASSPGQFGGSGTEAFF. The chain has TRBV19 and TRBJ1-1; 7 bases line up with TRBD1. The CDR3 consists of 17 residues. The J segment lost 4 bases and the V segment lost 6 bases, leaving 17 bases of the junction unmatched. Germline V gene lookup returns CDR1 LNHDA and CDR2 SQIVND (reference sequence).

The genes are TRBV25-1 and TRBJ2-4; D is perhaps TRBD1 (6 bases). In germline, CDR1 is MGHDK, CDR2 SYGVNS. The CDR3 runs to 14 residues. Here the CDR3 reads CKQPGDLAKNIQYF. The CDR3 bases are TGTAAACAACCAGGGGATCTAGCCAAAAACATTCAGTACTTC.

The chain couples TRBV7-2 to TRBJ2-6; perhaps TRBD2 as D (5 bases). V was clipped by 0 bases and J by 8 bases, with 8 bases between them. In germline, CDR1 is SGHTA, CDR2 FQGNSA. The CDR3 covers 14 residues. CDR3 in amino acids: CASSLAGVTNVLTF. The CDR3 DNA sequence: TGTGCCAGCAGCTTAGCGGGAGTTACCAACGTCCTGACTTTC.

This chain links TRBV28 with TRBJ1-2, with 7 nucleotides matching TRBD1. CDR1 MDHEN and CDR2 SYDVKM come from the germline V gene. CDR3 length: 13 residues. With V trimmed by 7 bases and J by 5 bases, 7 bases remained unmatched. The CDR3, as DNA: TGTGCCAGCACCCGGACAGGACTATATGGCTACACCTTC. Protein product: CASTRTGLYGYTF.

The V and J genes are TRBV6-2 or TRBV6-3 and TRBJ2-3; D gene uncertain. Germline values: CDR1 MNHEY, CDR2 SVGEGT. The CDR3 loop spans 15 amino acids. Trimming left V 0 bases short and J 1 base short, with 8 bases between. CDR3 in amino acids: CASSYSMAGTDTQYF. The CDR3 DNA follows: TGTGCCAGCAGTTACTCGATGGCTGGCACAGATACGCAGTATTTT.